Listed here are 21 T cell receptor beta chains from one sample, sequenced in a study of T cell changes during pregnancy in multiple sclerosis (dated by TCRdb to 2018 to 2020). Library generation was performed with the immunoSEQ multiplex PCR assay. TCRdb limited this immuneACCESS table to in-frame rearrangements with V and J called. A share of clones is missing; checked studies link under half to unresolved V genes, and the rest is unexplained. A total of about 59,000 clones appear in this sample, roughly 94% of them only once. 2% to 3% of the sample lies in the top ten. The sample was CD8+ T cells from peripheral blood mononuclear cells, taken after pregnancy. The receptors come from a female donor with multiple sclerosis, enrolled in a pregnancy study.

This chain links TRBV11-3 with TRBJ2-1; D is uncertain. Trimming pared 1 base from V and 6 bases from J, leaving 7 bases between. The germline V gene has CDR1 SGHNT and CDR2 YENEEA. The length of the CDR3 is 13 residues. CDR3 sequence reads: CASSLVSVNEQFF. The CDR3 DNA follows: TGTGCCAGCAGCTTAGTTTCCGTCAATGAGCAGTTCTTC.

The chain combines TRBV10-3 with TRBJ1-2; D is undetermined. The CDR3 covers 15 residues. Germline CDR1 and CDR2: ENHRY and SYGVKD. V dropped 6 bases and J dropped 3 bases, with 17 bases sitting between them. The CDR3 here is CAISPSDIQYYGYTF. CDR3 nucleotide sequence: TGTGCCATCAGCCCCTCCGACATCCAGTACTATGGCTACACCTTC.

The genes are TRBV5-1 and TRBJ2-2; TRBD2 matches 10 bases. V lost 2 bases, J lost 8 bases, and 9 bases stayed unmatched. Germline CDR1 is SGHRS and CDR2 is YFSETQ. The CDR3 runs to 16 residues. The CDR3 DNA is TGCGCCAGCAGCTTCGCTCTAGCGGGAGTAGTAGGGGAGCTGTTTTTT. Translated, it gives CASSFALAGVVGELFF.

The CDR3 coding sequence is TGTGCCAGCAGCTCGCGGACTTCTAACTATGGCTACACCTTC. This sequence encodes CASSSRTSNYGYTF. The rearrangement links TRBV7-9 to TRBJ1-2; D is ambiguous. The CDR3 runs 14 residues. V gave up 4 bases and J gave up 0 bases, with 9 bases separating them. From germline, CDR1 is SEHNR and CDR2 FQNEAQ (reference sequence).

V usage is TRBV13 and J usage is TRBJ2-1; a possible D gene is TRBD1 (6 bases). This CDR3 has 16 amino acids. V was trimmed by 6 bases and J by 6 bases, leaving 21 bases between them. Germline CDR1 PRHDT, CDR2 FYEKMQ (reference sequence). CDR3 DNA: TGTGCCAGCAGTTCAACCTCAGGGGCCCTCGGCAATGAGCAGTTCTTC. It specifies CASSSTSGALGNEQFF.

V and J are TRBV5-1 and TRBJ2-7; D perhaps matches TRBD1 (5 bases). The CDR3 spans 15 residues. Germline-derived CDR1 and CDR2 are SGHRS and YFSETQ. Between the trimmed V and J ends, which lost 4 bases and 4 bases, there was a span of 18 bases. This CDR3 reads CASSGGRTGAYEQYF. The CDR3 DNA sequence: TGCGCCAGCAGCGGCGGACGTACAGGAGCTTACGAGCAGTACTTC.

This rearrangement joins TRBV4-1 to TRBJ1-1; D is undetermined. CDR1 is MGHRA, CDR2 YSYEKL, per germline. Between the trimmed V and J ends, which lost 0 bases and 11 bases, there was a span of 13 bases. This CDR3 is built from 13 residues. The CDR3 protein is CASSQEDSIRAFF. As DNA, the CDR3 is TGCGCCAGCAGCCAAGAGGACTCGATCCGCGCTTTCTTT.

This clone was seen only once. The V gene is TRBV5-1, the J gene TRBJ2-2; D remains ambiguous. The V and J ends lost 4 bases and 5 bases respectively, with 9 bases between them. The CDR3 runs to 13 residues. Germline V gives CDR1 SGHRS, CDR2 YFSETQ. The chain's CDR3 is CASSPPVTGELFF. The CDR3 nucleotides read TGCGCCAGCAGCCCCCCGGTAACCGGGGAGCTGTTTTTT.

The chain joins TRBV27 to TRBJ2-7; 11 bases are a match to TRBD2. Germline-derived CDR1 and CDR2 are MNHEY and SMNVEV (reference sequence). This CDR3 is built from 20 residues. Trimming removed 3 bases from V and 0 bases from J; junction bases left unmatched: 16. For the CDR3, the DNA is TGTGCCAGCAGTTTGAAGGGGCTAGCGGGAGGTCGGTTACTCTCCTACGAGCAGTACTTC. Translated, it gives CASSLKGLAGGRLLSYEQYF.

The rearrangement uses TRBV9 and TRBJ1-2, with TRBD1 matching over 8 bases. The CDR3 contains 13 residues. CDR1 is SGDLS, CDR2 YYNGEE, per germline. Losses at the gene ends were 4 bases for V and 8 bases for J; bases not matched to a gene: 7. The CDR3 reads CASSSQGARGYTF. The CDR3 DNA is TGTGCCAGCAGCTCGCAGGGGGCGCGGGGCTACACCTTC. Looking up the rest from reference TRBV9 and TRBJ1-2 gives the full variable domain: DSGVTQTPKHLITATGQRVTLRCSPRSGDLSVYWYQQSLDQGLQFLIQYYNGEERAKGNILERFSAQQFPDLHSELNLSSLELGDSALYFCASSSQGARGYTFGSGTRLTVV.

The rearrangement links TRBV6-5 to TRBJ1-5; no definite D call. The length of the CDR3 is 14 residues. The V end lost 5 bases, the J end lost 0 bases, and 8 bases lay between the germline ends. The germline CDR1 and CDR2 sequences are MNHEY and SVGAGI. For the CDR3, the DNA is TGTGCCAGCAGTCCTCGGGTTAGCAATCAGCCCCAGCATTTT. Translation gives CASSPRVSNQPQHF.

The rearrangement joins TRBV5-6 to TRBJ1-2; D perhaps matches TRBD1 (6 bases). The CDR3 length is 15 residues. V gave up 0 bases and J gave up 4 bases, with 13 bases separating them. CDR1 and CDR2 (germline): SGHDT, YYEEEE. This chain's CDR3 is CASSLVRGAAYGYTF. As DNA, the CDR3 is TGTGCCAGCAGCTTGGTTCGGGGGGCTGCCTATGGCTACACCTTC.

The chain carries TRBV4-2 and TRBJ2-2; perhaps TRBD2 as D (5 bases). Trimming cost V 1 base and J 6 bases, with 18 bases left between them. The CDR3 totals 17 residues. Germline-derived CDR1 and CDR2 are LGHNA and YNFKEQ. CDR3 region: CASSQAIAGAWPGELFF. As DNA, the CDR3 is TGTGCCAGCAGCCAAGCAATCGCGGGCGCTTGGCCCGGGGAGCTGTTTTTT.

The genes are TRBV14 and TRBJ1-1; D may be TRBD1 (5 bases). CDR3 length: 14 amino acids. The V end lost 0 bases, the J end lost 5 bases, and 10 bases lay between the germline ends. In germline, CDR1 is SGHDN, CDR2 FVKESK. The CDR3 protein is CASSQDLGGTEAFF. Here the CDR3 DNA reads TGTGCCAGCAGCCAAGATTTGGGGGGGACTGAAGCTTTCTTT.

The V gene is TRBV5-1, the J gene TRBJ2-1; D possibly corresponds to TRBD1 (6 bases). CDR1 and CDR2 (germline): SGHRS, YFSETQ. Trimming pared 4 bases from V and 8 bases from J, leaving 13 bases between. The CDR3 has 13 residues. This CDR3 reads CASSVARGYEQFF. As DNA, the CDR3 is TGCGCCAGCAGCGTGGCTAGGGGGTATGAGCAGTTCTTC. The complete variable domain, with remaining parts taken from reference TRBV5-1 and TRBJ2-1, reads KAGVTQTPRYLIKTRGQQVTLSCSPISGHRSVSWYQQTPGQGLQFLFEYFSETQRNKGNFPGRFSGRQFSNSRSEMNVSTLELGDSALYLCASSVARGYEQFFGPGTRLTVL.

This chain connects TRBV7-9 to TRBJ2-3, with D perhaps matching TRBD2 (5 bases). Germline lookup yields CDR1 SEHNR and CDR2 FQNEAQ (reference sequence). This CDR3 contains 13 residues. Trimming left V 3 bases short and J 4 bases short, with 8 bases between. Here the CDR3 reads CASSLRVADTQYF. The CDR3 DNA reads TGTGCCAGCAGCTTGCGGGTCGCAGATACGCAGTATTTT.

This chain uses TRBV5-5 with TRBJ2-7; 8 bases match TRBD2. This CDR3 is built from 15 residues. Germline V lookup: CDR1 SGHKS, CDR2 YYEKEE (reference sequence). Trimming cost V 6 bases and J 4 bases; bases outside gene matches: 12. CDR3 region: CASTPGLDSGYEQYF. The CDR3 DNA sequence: TGTGCCAGCACGCCGGGACTAGATAGCGGTTACGAGCAGTACTTC.

CDR3 sequence: CALSLQRDGYTF. In DNA form, the CDR3 reads TGTGCCCTGTCCCTTCAGCGTGATGGCTACACCTTC. The chain carries TRBV30 and TRBJ1-2; D not certain. Germline V gene lookup returns CDR1 GTSNPN and CDR2 SVGIG (reference sequence). Trimming pared 8 bases from V and 6 bases from J, leaving 16 bases between. This CDR3 comprises 12 residues. Using reference TRBV30 and TRBJ1-2 for the parts outside the CDR3, the full variable domain is SQTIHQWPATLVQPVGSPLSLECTVEGTSNPNLYWYRQAAGRGLQLLFYSVGIGQISSEVPQNLSASRPQDRQFILSSKKLLLSDSGFYLCALSLQRDGYTFGSGTRLTVV.

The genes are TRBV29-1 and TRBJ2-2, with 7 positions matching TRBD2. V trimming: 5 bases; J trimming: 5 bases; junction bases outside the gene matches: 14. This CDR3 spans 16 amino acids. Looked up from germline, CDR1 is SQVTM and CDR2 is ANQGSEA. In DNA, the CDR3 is TGCAGCGTTCCTCTTTGGGGGGAGGGCGGGACCGGGGAGCTGTTTTTT. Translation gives CSVPLWGEGGTGELFF.

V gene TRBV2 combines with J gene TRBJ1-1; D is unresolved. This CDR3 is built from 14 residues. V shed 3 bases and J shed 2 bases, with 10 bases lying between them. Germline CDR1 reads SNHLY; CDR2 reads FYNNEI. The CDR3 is CASSEPGGNTEAFF. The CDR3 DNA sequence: TGTGCCAGCAGTGAGCCGGGAGGAAACACTGAAGCTTTCTTT. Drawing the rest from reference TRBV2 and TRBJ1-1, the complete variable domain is EPEVTQTPSHQVTQMGQEVILRCVPISNHLYFYWYRQILGQKVEFLVSFYNNEISEKSEIFDDQFSVERPDGSNFTLKIRSTKLEDSAMYFCASSEPGGNTEAFFGQGTRLTVV.

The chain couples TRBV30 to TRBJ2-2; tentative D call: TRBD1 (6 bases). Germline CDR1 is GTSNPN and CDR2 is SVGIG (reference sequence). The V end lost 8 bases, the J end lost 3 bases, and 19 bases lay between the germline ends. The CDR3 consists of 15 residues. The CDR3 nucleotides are TGTGCCGGACTGCTCCGGGACATACACACCGGGGAGCTGTTTTTT. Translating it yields CAGLLRDIHTGELFF.